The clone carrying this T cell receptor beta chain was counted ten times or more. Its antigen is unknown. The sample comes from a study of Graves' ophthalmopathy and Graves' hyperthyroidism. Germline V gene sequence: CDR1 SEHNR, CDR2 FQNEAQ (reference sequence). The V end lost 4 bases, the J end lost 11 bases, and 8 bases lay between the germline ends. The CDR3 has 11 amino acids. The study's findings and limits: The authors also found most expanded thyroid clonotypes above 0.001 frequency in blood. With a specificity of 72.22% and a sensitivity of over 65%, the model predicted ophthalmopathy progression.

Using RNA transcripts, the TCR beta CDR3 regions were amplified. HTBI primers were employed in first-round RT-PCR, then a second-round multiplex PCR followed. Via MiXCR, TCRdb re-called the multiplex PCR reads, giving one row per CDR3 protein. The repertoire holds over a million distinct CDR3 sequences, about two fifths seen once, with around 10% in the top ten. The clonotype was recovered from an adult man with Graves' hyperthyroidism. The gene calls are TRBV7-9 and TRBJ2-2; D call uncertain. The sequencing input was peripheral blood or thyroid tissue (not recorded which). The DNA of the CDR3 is TGTGCCAGCAGCTCCCCAATCGAGCTGTTTTTT. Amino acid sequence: CASSSPIELFF.